Each of the 27 T cell receptor beta chains below was sequenced from the same sample in a study of T-cell reconstitution after alpha-beta-depleted transplantation in children. Molecular barcoding with unique molecular identifiers was used for the TCRbeta library. TCRdb redid the calling of the PCR reads with MiXCR, one entry per CDR3 protein. The table includes approximately 200,000 distinct CDR3 sequences, about 15% detected once. Sequencing used PBMCs from the stem cell graft donor, obtained from the stem cell graft. These receptors all stem from a human donor who donated a stem cell graft to a child with acute lymphoblastic leukemia.

With regard to this clonotype: A read error may explain this, as a much larger clone is one base away. The CDR3 nucleotides are TGCGCCAGCAGTGACGGAGGGACCCCCTACGACCAGTACTTC. Protein sequence: CASSDGGTPYDQYF. The chain couples TRBV10-1 to TRBJ2-7; weak D call: TRBD2 (6 bases). Looked up from germline, CDR1 is WNHNN and CDR2 is SYGVQD (reference sequence). The CDR3 is 14 amino acids.

This clonotype was seen many times. The chain uses TRBV5-6 and TRBJ1-2; D uncertain. The CDR3 is 12 amino acids. Trimming pared 0 bases from V and 4 bases from J, leaving 4 bases between. The germline V gene encodes CDR1 SGHDT and CDR2 YYEEEE. This CDR3 is CASSLVSYGYTF. CDR3 DNA: TGTGCCAGCAGCTTGGTCAGCTATGGCTACACCTTC.

The V and J genes are TRBV10-3 and TRBJ1-2; D unclear. Germline V gene lookup returns CDR1 ENHRY and CDR2 SYGVKD. Trimming removed 10 bases from V and 2 bases from J, with 8 bases in between. This CDR3 is 11 amino acids long. This chain's CDR3 is CATFGNYGYTF. As DNA, the CDR3 is TGTGCCACATTCGGGAACTATGGCTACACCTTC.

This clonotype has a count of ten or more. The chain joins TRBV20-1 to TRBJ2-1; 9 positions agree with TRBD2. V trimming: 6 bases; J trimming: 7 bases; junction bases outside the gene matches: 10. The CDR3 runs to 14 residues. Germline CDR1 reads DFQATT; CDR2 reads SNEGSKA (reference sequence). The CDR3 spells CSALRTSVGNEQFF. In DNA, the CDR3 is TGCAGTGCCCTCCGGACTAGCGTGGGGAATGAGCAGTTCTTC.

This clonotype was picked up many times. This chain uses TRBV29-1 with TRBJ1-2; no reliable D call. Trimming removed 6 bases at V and 1 base at J, with 15 bases between. This CDR3 has 14 amino acids. Germline lookup yields CDR1 SQVTM and CDR2 ANQGSEA. The CDR3 protein is CSVAQADFNYGYTF. In nucleotides, the CDR3 is TGCAGCGTCGCCCAGGCGGATTTTAACTATGGCTACACCTTC.

This clonotype occurred many times. The CDR3 here is CASSLGPVNIQYF. The CDR3 DNA follows: TGTGCCAGCAGTTTAGGTCCGGTAAACATTCAGTACTTC. The chain joins TRBV12-3 or TRBV12-4 to TRBJ2-4; no definite D call. The CDR3 is 13 amino acids. Trimming pared 1 base from V and 6 bases from J, leaving 7 bases between.

The rearrangement links TRBV24-1 to TRBJ2-7, with 9 bases matching TRBD1. J lost 3 bases, V lost 4 bases, and 3 bases had no gene match. The CDR3 is 14 amino acids. The V gene's germline CDR1 is KGHDR and CDR2 SFDVKD. This CDR3 is CATSDPGQGYEQYF. In DNA, the CDR3 is TGTGCCACCAGTGACCCGGGACAGGGCTACGAGCAGTACTTC.

The chain employs TRBV6-1 and TRBJ2-2; 7 nucleotides align to TRBD2. Germline V gene data show CDR1 as MNHNS and CDR2 as SASEGT. The CDR3 is 16 residues long. Trimming took 0 bases from V and 1 from J; bases not matched to a gene: 2. The CDR3 coding sequence is TGTGCCAGCAGTGAAGCTAAGCGGGGGAACACCGGGGAGCTGTTTTTT. Translation: CASSEAKRGNTGELFF.

This clonotype was observed at least ten times. The chain is built from TRBV6-1 and TRBJ2-1; 7 nucleotides align to TRBD2. The germline gives CDR1 MNHNS, CDR2 SASEGT. Trimming took 8 bases from V and 0 from J; bases not matched to a gene: 10. The CDR3 length is 16 residues. The CDR3 reads CASGASGGSSYNEQFF. Written as DNA, the CDR3 is TGTGCCAGCGGTGCGTCGGGCGGGAGCTCCTACAATGAGCAGTTCTTC.

This clonotype was observed many times. The chain employs TRBV11-2 and TRBJ2-7; 12 bases map to TRBD2. Germline CDR1 reads SGHAT; CDR2 reads FQNNGV. V gave up 1 base and J gave up 2 bases; unmatched junction bases: 15. This CDR3 comprises 20 residues. The CDR3 reads CASSLGIVASGRGDAYEQYF. The CDR3 nucleotides read TGTGCCAGCAGCTTAGGGATAGTGGCTAGCGGGAGGGGAGATGCCTACGAGCAGTACTTC.

In its sample, this clonotype was seen many times. V gene TRBV19 combines with J gene TRBJ1-1; D is ambiguous. The CDR3 runs to 14 residues. Looked up from germline, CDR1 is LNHDA and CDR2 is SQIVND (reference sequence). Trimming removed 2 bases at V and 5 bases at J, with 12 bases between. The CDR3 is CASSIRGRGTEAFF. The CDR3 DNA reads TGTGCCAGTAGTATACGAGGACGGGGAACTGAAGCTTTCTTT.

At least ten counts were recorded for this clonotype. This CDR3 is CASREDRGLFYEQYF. The CDR3 DNA sequence: TGTGCCAGCAGAGAGGACAGGGGGCTTTTCTACGAGCAGTACTTC. The V and J genes are TRBV6-1 and TRBJ2-7, with 11 bases lining up with TRBD1. Germline loops: CDR1 MNHNS, CDR2 SASEGT. The CDR3 spans 15 residues. J lost 3 bases, V lost 6 bases, and 7 bases had no gene match.

The V call is TRBV30, the J call TRBJ1-1; D is undetermined. The CDR3 loop spans 12 amino acids. V was pared by 4 bases and J by 5 bases, with 11 bases between. Germline lookup yields CDR1 GTSNPN and CDR2 SVGIG (reference sequence). Here the CDR3 reads CAWIRHRTEAFF. CDR3 nucleotides: TGTGCCTGGATCCGTCATAGGACTGAAGCTTTCTTT.

This clonotype has a count of ten or more. The chain couples TRBV27 to TRBJ2-2; the match to TRBD2 covers 7 bases. Germline V CDR1 and CDR2: MNHEY, SMNVEV (reference sequence). This CDR3 region has 16 residues. V shed 4 bases and J 1 base; nucleotides not matched to a gene: 6. The CDR3 DNA is TGTGCCAGCAGTTCCTTAGCGGGTATGAACACCGGGGAGCTGTTTTTT. Translating it yields CASSSLAGMNTGELFF.

In its sample, this clonotype was seen many times. This rearrangement joins TRBV7-8 to TRBJ2-1; D is undetermined. Germline V gene sequence: CDR1 SGHVS, CDR2 FQNEAQ. The V and J ends lost 8 bases and 9 bases respectively, with 17 bases between them. The CDR3 has 13 amino acids. CDR3 DNA sequence: TGTGCCAGCGGAGCGAGCTCAGTGGGTGAGCAGTTCTTC. Encoded protein: CASGASSVGEQFF.

The chain uses TRBV20-1 and TRBJ2-1; D is possibly TRBD1 or TRBD2 (6 bases each). The CDR3 consists of 14 residues. The V end lost 0 bases, the J end lost 9 bases, and 15 bases lay between the germline ends. Looked up from germline, CDR1 is DFQATT and CDR2 is SNEGSKA (reference sequence). The CDR3 region is CSARDRGRGLEQFF. CDR3 nucleotide sequence: TGCAGTGCTAGAGATCGGGGCCGGGGGCTTGAGCAGTTCTTC.

At least ten counts were recorded for this clonotype. This chain joins TRBV6-1 and TRBJ1-1; 7 bases agree with TRBD1. Germline lookup yields CDR1 MNHNS and CDR2 SASEGT. The CDR3 has 15 residues. J lost 1 base, V lost 6 bases, and 8 bases had no gene match. CDR3 DNA: TGTGCCAGCAGGCGCACAGGGGCTTCGAACACTGAAGCTTTCTTT. The encoded protein is CASRRTGASNTEAFF.

A few counts support this clonotype. This rearrangement joins TRBV20-1 to TRBJ2-1, with D hard to call. Between the trimmed V and J ends, which lost 0 bases and 4 bases, there was a span of 19 bases. Germline V gives CDR1 DFQATT, CDR2 SNEGSKA (reference sequence). CDR3 size: 17 residues. The CDR3 nucleotides read TGCAGTGCTAGAGATTTGGCAGGAGAACGTTTGTACAATGAGCAGTTCTTC. This gives the protein CSARDLAGERLYNEQFF.

The chain has TRBV3-1 and TRBJ2-1, with 7 bases aligning to TRBD2. Germline-derived CDR1 and CDR2 are LGHDT and YNNKEL (reference sequence). The V and J ends lost 8 bases and 5 bases, in that order; junction bases with no gene match: 15. CDR3 length equals 16 residues. The CDR3 sequence: CASGAAGLNTHNEQFF. DNA of the CDR3: TGTGCCAGCGGGGCAGCGGGACTCAATACCCACAATGAGCAGTTCTTC.

This clonotype occurred many times. The chain carries TRBV12-3 or TRBV12-4 and TRBJ2-7, with TRBD2 matching over 7 bases. The CDR3 is 15 residues long. J was trimmed by 4 bases and V by 5 bases; bases with no gene match: 11. CDR3 coding DNA: TGTGCCAGCAGTCCCCGCGGTAGCGGGCAATACGAGCAGTACTTC. Its translation: CASSPRGSGQYEQYF.

This clonotype was counted at least ten times. The gene calls are TRBV27 and TRBJ2-3; TRBD2 aligns across 8 bases. Germline trimming cut 4 bases from V and 1 base from J; bases unmatched to any gene: 10. CDR1 is MNHEY, CDR2 SMNVEV, per germline (reference sequence). CDR3 length: 17 amino acids. CDR3: CASSSLIAGSGTDTQYF. The CDR3 DNA follows: TGTGCCAGCAGTTCCCTCATAGCGGGAAGCGGCACAGATACGCAGTATTTT.

This clonotype was recorded many times. The chain is built from TRBV10-3 and TRBJ2-1, with D perhaps assigned TRBD1 or TRBD2 (5 bases each). Looked up from germline, CDR1 is ENHRY and CDR2 is SYGVKD. The CDR3 length is 13 residues. The V and J ends lost 6 bases and 5 bases respectively, with 11 bases between them. The CDR3 is CAISWDPNNEQFF. DNA for the CDR3: TGTGCCATCAGCTGGGACCCCAACAATGAGCAGTTCTTC.

This clonotype occurred many times. This chain uses TRBV28 with TRBJ1-6; 10 nucleotides align to TRBD1. V was clipped by 5 bases and J by 11 bases; unmatched bases: 6. Germline loops: CDR1 MDHEN, CDR2 SYDVKM. The CDR3 totals 14 residues. The CDR3 nucleotides are TGTGCCAGCAGTGGGGGACAGGGGTGGACACCCCTCCACTTT. Translated: CASSGGQGWTPLHF.

This clonotype was counted ten times or more. V is TRBV2 and J is TRBJ2-1; 10 nucleotides agree with TRBD1. The CDR3 sequence is 16 residues long. V trimming: 4 bases; J trimming: 7 bases; junction bases outside the gene matches: 10. Germline-derived CDR1 and CDR2 are SNHLY and FYNNEI. CDR3 coding DNA: TGTGCCAGCAGTGTTAGTCCGGGACAGGGGATGAATGAGCAGTTCTTC. Translated, it gives CASSVSPGQGMNEQFF.

This clonotype was counted ten times or more. The chain combines TRBV18 with TRBJ1-1; 9 bases map to TRBD1. CDR1 and CDR2 from the germline V gene are KGHSH and LQKENI. The ends lost 2 bases at V and 3 bases at J; junction bases unmatched: 7. This CDR3 has 16 residues. In nucleotides, the CDR3 is TGTGCCAGCTCACCATCTCGACAGGGGGAGGACACTGAAGCTTTCTTT. It translates to CASSPSRQGEDTEAFF.

The chain employs TRBV20-1 and TRBJ2-3; the match to TRBD2 covers 9 bases. The CDR3 is 15 amino acids. V gave up 6 bases and J gave up 2 bases; unmatched junction bases: 9. Germline V CDR1 and CDR2: DFQATT, SNEGSKA (reference sequence). Written as DNA, the CDR3 is TGCAGTGCCAACAACTTAGCGGGAGTCACAGATACGCAGTATTTT. Encoded protein: CSANNLAGVTDTQYF.

The sample holds many counts of this clonotype. The chain is built from TRBV6-2 or TRBV6-3 and TRBJ2-7, with D perhaps assigned TRBD1 or TRBD2 (6 bases each). CDR1 and CDR2 from the germline V gene are MNHEY and SVGEGT. The CDR3 contains 20 residues. The germline V and J ends were trimmed by 4 bases and 3 bases, with 31 bases remaining between them. In nucleotides, the CDR3 is TGTGCCAGCAGTTTGGGGACACCTGGACTTCAGGCGGGAACCCTCTACGAGCAGTACTTC. Protein sequence: CASSLGTPGLQAGTLYEQYF.